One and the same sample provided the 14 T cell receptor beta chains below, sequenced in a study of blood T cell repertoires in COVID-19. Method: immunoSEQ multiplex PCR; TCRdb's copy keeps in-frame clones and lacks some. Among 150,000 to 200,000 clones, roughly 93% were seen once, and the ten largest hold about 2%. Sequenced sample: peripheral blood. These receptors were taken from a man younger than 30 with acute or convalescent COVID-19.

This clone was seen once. The CDR3 spells CASRPGLNTEAFF. The CDR3 DNA sequence: TGTGCCAGCCGCCCAGGGTTGAACACTGAAGCTTTCTTT. The rearrangement joins TRBV6-5 to TRBJ1-1, with D possibly matching TRBD1 (5 bases). The CDR3 is made up of 13 amino acids. Trimming shortened V by 8 bases and J by 0 bases, and 10 bases separated the two germline ends. Germline V lookup: CDR1 MNHEY, CDR2 SVGAGI.

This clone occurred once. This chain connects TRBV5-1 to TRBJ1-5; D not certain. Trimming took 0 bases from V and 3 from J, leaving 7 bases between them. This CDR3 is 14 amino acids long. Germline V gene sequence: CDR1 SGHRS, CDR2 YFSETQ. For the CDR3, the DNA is TGCGCCAGCAGCTTGGATTCTTTCAATCAGCCCCAGCATTTT. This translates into CASSLDSFNQPQHF. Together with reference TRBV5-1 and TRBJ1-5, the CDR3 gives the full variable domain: KAGVTQTPRYLIKTRGQQVTLSCSPISGHRSVSWYQQTPGQGLQFLFEYFSETQRNKGNFPGRFSGRQFSNSRSEMNVSTLELGDSALYLCASSLDSFNQPQHFGDGTRLSIL.

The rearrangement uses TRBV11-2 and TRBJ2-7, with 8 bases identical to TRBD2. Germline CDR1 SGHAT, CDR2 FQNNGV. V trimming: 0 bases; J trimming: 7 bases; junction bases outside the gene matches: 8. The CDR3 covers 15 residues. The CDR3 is CASSLEPGLATEQYF. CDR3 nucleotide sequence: TGTGCCAGCAGCTTAGAGCCCGGACTAGCCACGGAGCAGTACTTC.

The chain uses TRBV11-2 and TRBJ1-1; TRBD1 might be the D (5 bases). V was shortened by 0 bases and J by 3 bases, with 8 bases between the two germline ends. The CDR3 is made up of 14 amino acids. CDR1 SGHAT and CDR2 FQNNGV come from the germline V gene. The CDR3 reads CASSLDRGDTEAFF. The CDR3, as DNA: TGTGCCAGCAGCTTAGATAGGGGCGACACTGAAGCTTTCTTT.

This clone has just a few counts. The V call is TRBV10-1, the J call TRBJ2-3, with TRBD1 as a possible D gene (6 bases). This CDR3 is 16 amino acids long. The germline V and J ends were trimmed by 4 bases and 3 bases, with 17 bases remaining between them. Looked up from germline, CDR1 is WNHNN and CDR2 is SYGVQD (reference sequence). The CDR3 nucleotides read TGCGCCAGCAGTGGCCCCTCAGGGGTCGGTACAGATACGCAGTATTTT. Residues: CASSGPSGVGTDTQYF.

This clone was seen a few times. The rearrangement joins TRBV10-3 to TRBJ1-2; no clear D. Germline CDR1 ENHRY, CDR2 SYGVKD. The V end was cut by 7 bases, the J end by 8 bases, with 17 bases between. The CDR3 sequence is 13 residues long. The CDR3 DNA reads TGTGCCATCACCCTCCGCGAGGGAGACGGCTACACCTTC. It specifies CAITLREGDGYTF.

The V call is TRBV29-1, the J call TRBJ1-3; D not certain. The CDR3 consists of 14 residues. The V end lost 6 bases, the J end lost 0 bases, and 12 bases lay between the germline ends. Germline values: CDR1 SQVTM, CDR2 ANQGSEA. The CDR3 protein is CSVDLRPSGNTIYF. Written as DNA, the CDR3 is TGCAGCGTCGACCTCAGGCCCTCTGGAAACACCATATATTTT.

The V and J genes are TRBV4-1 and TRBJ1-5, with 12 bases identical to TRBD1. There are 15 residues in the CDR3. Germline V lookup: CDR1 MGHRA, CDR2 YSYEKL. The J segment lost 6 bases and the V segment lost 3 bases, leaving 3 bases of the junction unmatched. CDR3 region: CASSQGQGAIQPQHF. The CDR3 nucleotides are TGCGCCAGCAGCCAGGGACAGGGGGCAATTCAGCCCCAGCATTTT.

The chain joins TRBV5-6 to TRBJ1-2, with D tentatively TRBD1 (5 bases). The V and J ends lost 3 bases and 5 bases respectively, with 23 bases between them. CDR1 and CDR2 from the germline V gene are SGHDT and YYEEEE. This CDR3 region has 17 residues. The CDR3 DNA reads TGTGCCAGCAGCTCCGCGGGGTCCATCCCAGGGCGGTATGGCTACACCTTC. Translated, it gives CASSSAGSIPGRYGYTF.

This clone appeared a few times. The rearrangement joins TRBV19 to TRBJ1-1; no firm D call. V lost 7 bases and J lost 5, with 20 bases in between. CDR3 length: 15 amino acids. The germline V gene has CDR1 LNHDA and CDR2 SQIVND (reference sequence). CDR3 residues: CASIPPLSTYTEAFF. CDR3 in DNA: TGTGCCAGTATCCCCCCCCTTAGTACCTATACTGAAGCTTTCTTT.

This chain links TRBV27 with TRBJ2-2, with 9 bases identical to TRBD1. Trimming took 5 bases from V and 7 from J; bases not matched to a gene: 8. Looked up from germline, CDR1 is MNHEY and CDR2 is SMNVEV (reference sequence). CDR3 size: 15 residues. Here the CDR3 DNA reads TGTGCCAGCAGTCCGAGGACAGGGGTTGTCGGGGAGCTGTTTTTT. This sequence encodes CASSPRTGVVGELFF.

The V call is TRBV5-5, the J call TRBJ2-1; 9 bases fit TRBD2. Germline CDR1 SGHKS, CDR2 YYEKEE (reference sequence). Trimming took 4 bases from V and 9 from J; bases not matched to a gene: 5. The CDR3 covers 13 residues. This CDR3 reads CASSPGTSSEQFF. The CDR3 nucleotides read TGTGCCAGCAGCCCAGGGACTAGCAGTGAGCAGTTCTTC. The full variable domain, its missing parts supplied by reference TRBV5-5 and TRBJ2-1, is DAGVTQSPTHLIKTRGQQVTLRCSPISGHKSVSWYQQVLGQGPQFIFQYYEKEERGRGNFPDRFSARQFPNYSSELNVNALLLGDSALYLCASSPGTSSEQFFGPGTRLTVL.

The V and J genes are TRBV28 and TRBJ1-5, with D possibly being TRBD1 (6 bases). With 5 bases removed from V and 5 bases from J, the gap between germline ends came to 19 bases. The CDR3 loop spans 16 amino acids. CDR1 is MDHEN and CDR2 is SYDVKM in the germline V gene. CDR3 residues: CASSHRVQMKYQPQHF. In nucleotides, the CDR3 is TGTGCCAGCAGTCACAGGGTCCAGATGAAATATCAGCCCCAGCATTTT.

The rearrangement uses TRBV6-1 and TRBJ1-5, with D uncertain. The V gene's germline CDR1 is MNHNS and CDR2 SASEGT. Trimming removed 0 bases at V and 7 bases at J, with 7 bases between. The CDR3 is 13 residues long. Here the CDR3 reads CASSEAFPQPQHF. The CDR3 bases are TGTGCCAGCAGTGAAGCCTTCCCCCAGCCCCAGCATTTT.